This TCR beta chain was recorded in a study of T-cell reconstitution after alpha-beta-depleted transplantation in children. The CDR3 sequence is 13 residues long. The ends were cut back, 5 bases at V and 7 bases at J, with 14 bases in the middle. Germline V gene data show CDR1 as MNHEY and CDR2 as SMNVEV (reference sequence). Unique molecular identifiers were incorporated into the prepared TCRbeta library. TCRdb fed the PCR reads into MiXCR, producing one record per CDR3 protein. Of about 360,000 distinct CDR3 sequences listed, 10% to 15% were seen once; the top ten hold about 3.9%. The chain uses TRBV27 and TRBJ2-5; D call uncertain. This TCR derives from a human donor who donated a stem cell graft to a child with Fanconi anemia. The sample here was PBMCs, taken from the stem cell graft. The CDR3 loop reads CASSLDWSGTQYF. The CDR3 DNA reads as TGTGCCAGCAGTCTCGACTGGTCCGGGACCCAGTACTTC.